One and the same sample provided the 13 T cell receptor beta chains below, sequenced in a study of blood T cell repertoires in COVID-19. Sequencing used immunoSEQ multiplex PCR; TCRdb keeps in-frame clones, though not all of them. The sample consists of 400,000 or so clones, about nine tenths of them appearing once. The sequenced material came from PBMCs or T cells enriched from blood (not recorded which). Source of these receptors: a man aged 18 to 29 who had recovered from COVID-19.

This clone was recorded only once. V usage is TRBV30 and J usage is TRBJ2-7; perhaps TRBD2 as D (5 bases). V dropped 1 base and J dropped 3 bases, with 13 bases sitting between them. The germline gives CDR1 GTSNPN, CDR2 SVGIG (reference sequence). This CDR3 is built from 14 residues. CDR3 protein: CAWSGSERIYEQYF. The CDR3 nucleotides read TGTGCCTGGAGTGGTAGTGAGCGGATCTACGAGCAGTACTTC.

V is TRBV20-1 and J is TRBJ2-3, with TRBD2 matching over 8 bases. V was clipped by 3 bases and J by 1 base; unmatched bases: 6. The CDR3 is made up of 15 amino acids. CDR1 is DFQATT, CDR2 SNEGSKA, per germline (reference sequence). In DNA form, the CDR3 reads TGCAGTGCTAGTGCCGGGAGGGGAGGCACAGATACGCAGTATTTT. Translation: CSASAGRGGTDTQYF.

Only a few counts were recorded for this clone. The rearrangement links TRBV19 to TRBJ1-2; D not certain. Per the germline V gene, CDR1 is LNHDA and CDR2 is SQIVND (reference sequence). Trimming shortened V by 6 bases and J by 0 bases, and 8 bases separated the two germline ends. The CDR3 totals 13 residues. The CDR3 DNA sequence: TGTGCCAGTAGCCCACAAACTAACTATGGCTACACCTTC. Its translation is CASSPQTNYGYTF.

This clone was found a few times. The chain joins TRBV7-8 to TRBJ1-2, with D tentatively TRBD1 (6 bases). CDR1 and CDR2 (germline): SGHVS, FQNEAQ. Trimming removed 5 bases from V and 4 bases from J, with 17 bases in between. The CDR3 covers 15 residues. CDR3 bases: TGTGCCAGCAGCCAAAGACAGGACAGCTTCTATGGCTACACCTTC. Residues: CASSQRQDSFYGYTF.

The chain links TRBV5-1 to TRBJ1-2; tentatively, D is TRBD1 (5 bases). The CDR3 consists of 13 residues. Trimming took off 4 bases at V and 6 bases at J, with 13 bases between the two ends. Germline CDR1 is SGHRS and CDR2 is YFSETQ. The CDR3 coding sequence is TGCGCCAGCAGCGTACAAGGGGTAGATGGCTACACCTTC. Translating it yields CASSVQGVDGYTF.

The gene calls are TRBV30 and TRBJ2-7; D perhaps matches TRBD2 (6 bases). The CDR3 totals 12 residues. CDR1 and CDR2 (germline): GTSNPN, SVGIG (reference sequence). The germline V and J ends were trimmed by 5 bases and 1 base, with 9 bases remaining between them. In nucleotides, the CDR3 is TGTGCCTGGCGCGGGGCTTCCTACGAGCAGTACTTC. Amino acids: CAWRGASYEQYF.

The J gene is TRBJ1-5, the V gene TRBV19; D is ambiguous. Germline loops: CDR1 LNHDA, CDR2 SQIVND (reference sequence). The germline V and J ends were trimmed by 6 bases and 3 bases, with 15 bases remaining between them. The CDR3 has 15 amino acids. The CDR3 here is CASSPRGRANQPQHF. The DNA for the CDR3 is TGTGCCAGTAGCCCGAGAGGGCGAGCCAATCAGCCCCAGCATTTT.

The V gene is TRBV10-3, the J gene TRBJ1-2, with D maybe TRBD1 (5 bases). Germline assignment: CDR1 ENHRY and CDR2 SYGVKD. This CDR3 region has 11 residues. The germline V and J ends were trimmed by 6 bases and 5 bases, with 7 bases remaining between them. The CDR3, as DNA: TGTGCCATCAGAGACAGTTATGGCTACACCTTC. It encodes CAIRDSYGYTF.

V usage is TRBV7-2 and J usage is TRBJ1-1, with TRBD1 identical over 7 bases. With 5 bases clipped from V and 0 bases from J, the junction kept 6 bases outside the gene matches. This CDR3 has 15 residues. Germline CDR1 and CDR2: SGHTA and FQGNSA. This CDR3 reads CASSSQGQLNTEAFF. The CDR3 DNA is TGTGCCAGCAGCAGCCAGGGACAGCTGAACACTGAAGCTTTCTTT.

This clone was seen more than once but under ten times. The rearrangement uses TRBV20-1 and TRBJ1-2, with D maybe TRBD1 (6 bases). The V end was cut by 3 bases, the J end by 3 bases, with 14 bases between. Germline-derived CDR1 and CDR2 are DFQATT and SNEGSKA (reference sequence). The CDR3 contains 14 residues. Written as DNA, the CDR3 is TGCAGTGCTAGTGCAGGGGCGCAGGACTATGGCTACACCTTC. Its translation is CSASAGAQDYGYTF.

To note about this clone: The same CDR3 can be traced to other DNA sequences in this sample. The genes are TRBV6-5 and TRBJ1-4; D perhaps matches TRBD1 (5 bases). Germline CDR1 and CDR2: MNHEY and SVGAGI. The CDR3 has 15 amino acids. The V gene lost 4 bases and the J gene lost 6 bases, with 15 bases spanning the gap. The CDR3 DNA reads TGTGCCAGCAGTTCTAGGGGTGGCTTCGATGAAAAACTGTTTTTT. Translating it yields CASSSRGGFDEKLFF.

The DNA for the CDR3 is TGTGCCAGCAGCGTACAGGGTGGCGGGGAGCTGTTTTTT. Translated, it gives CASSVQGGGELFF. This rearrangement joins TRBV7-3 to TRBJ2-2; possible D gene TRBD1, 6 bases. The germline CDR1 and CDR2 sequences are SGHTA and FQGTGA. CDR3 length: 13 residues. V was trimmed by 5 bases and J by 7 bases, leaving 11 bases between them.

This chain uses TRBV6-5 with TRBJ1-4; 9 nucleotides align to TRBD1. This CDR3 contains 15 residues. Germline V gene sequence: CDR1 MNHEY, CDR2 SVGAGI. Unmatched junction bases numbered 7, after V lost 5 bases and J lost 6 bases. The CDR3 DNA sequence: TGTGCCAGCAGTCTTCGGGACAGGGAGCATGAAAAACTGTTTTTT. Translation gives CASSLRDREHEKLFF.